Presented here are 24 T cell receptor beta chains from one specimen sequenced in a study of blood T cell repertoires in COVID-19. Profiling relied on immunoSEQ multiplex PCR, and the TCRdb table lists in-frame clones only, not all of them. In the table there are roughly 200,000 clones, 75% to 90% of which are singletons. The sample comprised peripheral blood. These receptors all stem from a woman aged 55-70 years with acute or convalescent COVID-19.

This clone was recorded once. The V call is TRBV28, the J call TRBJ1-1; 8 nucleotides agree with TRBD1. J was trimmed by 2 bases and V by 7 bases; bases with no gene match: 9. The CDR3 runs 15 residues. Looked up from germline, CDR1 is MDHEN and CDR2 is SYDVKM. CDR3: CASTGQGAPNTEAFF. The CDR3 nucleotides are TGTGCCAGCACTGGACAGGGAGCCCCTAACACTGAAGCTTTCTTT.

This clone was counted a single time. V usage is TRBV21-1 and J usage is TRBJ2-2; the DNA was not used to check the table's D call, TRBD2. TRBV21-1 is marked as a pseudogene. The CDR3 extends over 16 amino acids. CDR3: CASSKGTPSNTGELFF. As DNA, the CDR3 is TGTGCCAGCAGCAAAGGGACTCCCTCGAACACCGGGGAGCTGTTTTTT.

V and J are TRBV15 and TRBJ2-3, with unresolved D. This CDR3 has 15 residues. V shed 3 bases and J shed 0 bases, with 10 bases lying between them. Germline V lookup: CDR1 LNHNV, CDR2 YYDKDF (reference sequence). CDR3 in amino acids: CATSSLWASTDTQYF. DNA for the CDR3: TGTGCCACCAGCAGCCTTTGGGCGAGCACAGATACGCAGTATTTT.

V usage is TRBV7-3 and J usage is TRBJ2-3; 13 bases match TRBD2. The CDR3 loop spans 16 amino acids. Germline V gene sequence: CDR1 SGHTA, CDR2 FQGTGA. V dropped 3 bases and J dropped 2; count of bases not matched to a gene: 2. The CDR3 sequence: CASSLGLAGLTDTQYF. In DNA, the CDR3 is TGTGCCAGCAGCTTGGGACTAGCGGGACTCACAGATACGCAGTATTTT.

This chain uses TRBV24-1 with TRBJ2-1; 8 nucleotides line up with TRBD2. Trimming cost V 7 bases and J 3 bases; bases outside gene matches: 16. Germline V gene lookup returns CDR1 KGHDR and CDR2 SFDVKD. This CDR3 contains 18 residues. As DNA, the CDR3 is TGTGCCACCAGCCAAGCCCGTGGTGCGGGAGGTGTCTACAATGAGCAGTTCTTC. Translating gives CATSQARGAGGVYNEQFF.

V and J are TRBV6-5 and TRBJ1-4; no reliable D call. The CDR3 contains 11 residues. The ends were cut back, 2 bases at V and 11 bases at J, with 6 bases in the middle. Germline lookup yields CDR1 MNHEY and CDR2 SVGAGI. The CDR3 DNA follows: TGTGCCAGCAGTTACGGAGGGAAACTGTTTTTT. It encodes CASSYGGKLFF.

The rearrangement joins TRBV27 to TRBJ2-2; perhaps TRBD2 as D (5 bases). V was cut by 2 bases and J by 2 bases, with 6 bases left in between. Germline V gene data show CDR1 as MNHEY and CDR2 as SMNVEV (reference sequence). The CDR3 has 14 amino acids. CDR3 DNA sequence: TGTGCCAGCAGTTTAAGCGGTAACACCGGGGAGCTGTTTTTT. It specifies CASSLSGNTGELFF.

The V gene is TRBV5-1, the J gene TRBJ1-6, with 7 bases fitting TRBD1. Per germline, CDR1 SGHRS and CDR2 YFSETQ. The junction had 8 bases not matched to a gene; V was cut back by 2 bases and J by 9 bases. The CDR3 has 15 residues. The CDR3 DNA reads TGCGCCAGCAGCTTAGAAGGGGGCAACGGTTCACCCCTCCACTTT. Translated: CASSLEGGNGSPLHF. Full variable domain (remainder filled in from reference TRBV5-1 and TRBJ1-6): KAGVTQTPRYLIKTRGQQVTLSCSPISGHRSVSWYQQTPGQGLQFLFEYFSETQRNKGNFPGRFSGRQFSNSRSEMNVSTLELGDSALYLCASSLEGGNGSPLHFGNGTRLTVT.

This chain joins TRBV7-3 and TRBJ1-1; D gene ambiguous. The CDR3 loop spans 13 amino acids. The V gene lost 5 bases and the J gene lost 3 bases, with 10 bases spanning the gap. CDR1 and CDR2 from the germline V gene are SGHTA and FQGTGA. The CDR3 sequence is CASSPNQDTEAFF. CDR3 DNA sequence: TGTGCCAGCAGCCCGAACCAGGACACTGAAGCTTTCTTT.

The chain recombines TRBV5-1 with TRBJ2-1; D call uncertain. This CDR3 comprises 13 residues. V shed 0 bases and J shed 5 bases, with 6 bases lying between them. Germline CDR1 is SGHRS and CDR2 is YFSETQ. The DNA of the CDR3 is TGCGCCAGCAGCTTGGGACAACACAATGAGCAGTTCTTC. Protein sequence: CASSLGQHNEQFF. The variable domain in full, with the rest retrieved from reference TRBV5-1 and TRBJ2-1, is KAGVTQTPRYLIKTRGQQVTLSCSPISGHRSVSWYQQTPGQGLQFLFEYFSETQRNKGNFPGRFSGRQFSNSRSEMNVSTLELGDSALYLCASSLGQHNEQFFGPGTRLTVL.

This clone occurred a few times. The chain joins TRBV7-9 to TRBJ2-7; TRBD1 matches at 8 bases. The germline V gene encodes CDR1 SEHNR and CDR2 FQNEAQ (reference sequence). The CDR3 contains 14 residues. With 3 bases clipped from V and 9 bases from J, the junction kept 10 bases outside the gene matches. The CDR3 nucleotides are TGTGCCAGCAGCTTCGGGACAGGAGCATTGATGCAGTACTTC. It specifies CASSFGTGALMQYF.

The chain couples TRBV29-1 to TRBJ2-2, with D perhaps matching TRBD1 (6 bases). This CDR3 has 15 residues. V shed 7 bases and J shed 0 bases, with 15 bases lying between them. Germline V CDR1 and CDR2: SQVTM, ANQGSEA. The CDR3 loop is CSATDRNANTGELFF. CDR3 coding DNA: TGCAGCGCCACGGACAGAAACGCGAACACCGGGGAGCTGTTTTTT.

Notes on this clone: Other DNA sequences in the same sample also yield this CDR3. V and J are TRBV20-1 and TRBJ1-2; D is ambiguous. Trimming took off 6 bases at V and 5 bases at J, with 10 bases between the two ends. The CDR3 has 11 amino acids. The germline CDR1 and CDR2 sequences are DFQATT and SNEGSKA (reference sequence). The CDR3 bases are TGCAGTGCAACCGGGGAATATGGCTACACCTTC. Amino acid sequence: CSATGEYGYTF.

J is TRBJ1-5 and V is TRBV15; D not resolved. This CDR3 contains 15 residues. CDR1 is LNHNV, CDR2 YYDKDF, per germline (reference sequence). The germline V and J ends were trimmed by 5 bases and 0 bases, with 11 bases remaining between them. For the CDR3, the DNA is TGTGCCACCAGCGCACAGACGATTAGCAATCAGCCCCAGCATTTT. Its translation is CATSAQTISNQPQHF.

The count of this clone is one. This chain connects TRBV5-1 to TRBJ2-3, with 7 nucleotides matching TRBD2. V gave up 1 base and J gave up 6 bases; unmatched junction bases: 8. The germline CDR1 and CDR2 sequences are SGHRS and YFSETQ. The CDR3 is 15 amino acids. This chain's CDR3 is CASSLNAGVADTQYF. The CDR3 coding sequence is TGCGCCAGCAGCTTGAACGCGGGAGTGGCGGATACGCAGTATTTT.

The chain uses TRBV9 and TRBJ1-1; D uncertain. The germline V gene encodes CDR1 SGDLS and CDR2 YYNGEE. This CDR3 has 13 residues. The V end lost 4 bases, the J end lost 6 bases, and 13 bases lay between the germline ends. In nucleotides, the CDR3 is TGTGCCAGCAGCCCCTCGAGAGGGCCTGAAGCTTTCTTT. Translated: CASSPSRGPEAFF.

This chain links TRBV11-3 with TRBJ2-1; D not resolved. Germline CDR1 and CDR2: SGHNT and YENEEA. The CDR3 has 15 residues. The ends were cut back, 1 base at V and 1 base at J, with 8 bases in the middle. The CDR3 loop reads CASSLAGTSYNEQFF. The CDR3 DNA sequence: TGTGCCAGCAGCTTAGCGGGTACTTCCTACAATGAGCAGTTCTTC. The full variable domain, its missing parts supplied by reference TRBV11-3 and TRBJ2-1, is EAGVVQSPRYKIIEKKQPVAFWCNPISGHNTLYWYLQNLGQGPELLIRYENEEAVDDSQLPKDRFSAERLKGVDSTLKIQPAELGDSAVYLCASSLAGTSYNEQFFGPGTRLTVL.

V usage is TRBV3-1 (or the pseudogene TRBV3-2) and J usage is TRBJ1-5, with 9 positions matching TRBD1. This CDR3 has 17 amino acids. Germline CDR1 reads LGHDT; CDR2 reads YNNKEL (reference sequence). The ends lost 3 bases at V and 0 bases at J; junction bases unmatched: 6. CDR3 loop: CASSQTGTGNSNQPQHF. The CDR3 nucleotides read TGTGCCAGCAGCCAGACCGGGACAGGGAATAGCAATCAGCCCCAGCATTTT.

The genes are TRBV24-1 and TRBJ2-2, with D perhaps matching TRBD2 (6 bases). V lost 4 bases and J 2 bases, leaving 13 bases between the germline ends. The CDR3 spans 16 residues. Germline assignment: CDR1 KGHDR and CDR2 SFDVKD. CDR3 nucleotide sequence: TGTGCCACCAGTGACCCGGGACTGGGAAACACCGGGGAGCTGTTTTTT. Encoded protein: CATSDPGLGNTGELFF.

V is TRBV7-3 and J is TRBJ2-1; 8 bases are shared with TRBD2. The CDR3 contains 16 residues. Germline lookup yields CDR1 SGHTA and CDR2 FQGTGA. V lost 4 bases to trimming and J lost 2 bases; unmatched junction nucleotides: 7. CDR3 sequence reads: CASSSLAGGAYNEQFF. The CDR3 nucleotides are TGTGCCAGCAGCTCCTTGGCGGGAGGAGCCTACAATGAGCAGTTCTTC.

This chain joins TRBV19 and TRBJ2-1, with a possible D match to TRBD2 (6 bases). In germline, CDR1 is LNHDA, CDR2 SQIVND (reference sequence). CDR3 length: 16 amino acids. With 7 bases removed from V and 9 bases from J, the gap between germline ends came to 25 bases. CDR3 nucleotide sequence: TGTGCCAGTAAGGGAGCGGGCCTTTTCAAAAGCGGTGAGCAGTTCTTC. Its protein product is CASKGAGLFKSGEQFF.

This chain joins TRBV6-5 and TRBJ1-1; D is possibly TRBD1 (6 bases). CDR3 length equals 15 residues. The germline V gene encodes CDR1 MNHEY and CDR2 SVGAGI. V lost 4 bases and J 1 base, leaving 13 bases between the germline ends. The CDR3 nucleotides read TGTGCCAGCAGTTCACCCGGGACACCGAACACTGAAGCTTTCTTT. Encoded protein: CASSSPGTPNTEAFF.

In DNA, the CDR3 is TGTGCCAGCAGTGCGGGACAGGTGAACTCTGGAAACACCATATATTTT. This gives the protein CASSAGQVNSGNTIYF. The chain links TRBV6-1 to TRBJ1-3; TRBD1 matches 8 bases. V shed 4 bases, J shed 0 bases, and the junction held 5 bases outside the gene matches. CDR1 is MNHNS and CDR2 is SASEGT in the germline V gene. CDR3 length equals 16 residues.

The gene calls are TRBV2 and TRBJ1-2; D is unresolved. V dropped 7 bases and J dropped 4 bases, with 13 bases sitting between them. The CDR3 totals 13 residues. From germline, CDR1 is SNHLY and CDR2 FYNNEI. CDR3 coding DNA: TGTGCCAGCACGGTGTTGAGAGGCTATGGCTACACCTTC. As protein: CASTVLRGYGYTF.